Listed below are T cell receptor beta chains from one sample, sequenced in a study of blood T cell repertoires in COVID-19. Sequencing was performed with immunoSEQ multiplex PCR; in TCRdb, only in-frame clones are kept and a portion is missing. Of just over 50,000 clones listed, approximately 84% are singletons. The sequenced sample was peripheral blood. The receptors derive from a human donor with active COVID-19. The donor label of this sample is uncertain. Both conserved end residues are part of each CDR3.

CDR3aa	v_gene	j_gene
CASSHTTGVVYEQYF	TRBV3-1/TRBV3-2	TRBJ2-7
CASSQVLAGAPYEQYF	TRBV4-3	TRBJ2-7
CASRDAANYGYTF	TRBV28	TRBJ1-2
CASSGGPTSGGNEQFF	TRBV4-2	TRBJ2-1
CASGTGIFQPQHF	TRBV12-3/TRBV12-4	TRBJ1-5
CASSLTGVNNSPLHF	TRBV7-8	TRBJ1-6
CASSVTDQVLSNYGYTF	TRBV9	TRBJ1-2
CRRGGNYGYTF	TRBV20-1	TRBJ1-2
CASRDSDRGRGYTF	TRBV6-4	TRBJ1-2
CASSLENRGGHGYTF	TRBV5-4	TRBJ1-2
CASSVDGGGGSYEQYF	TRBV9	TRBJ2-7
CASSEVSSGGYNEQFF	TRBV2	TRBJ2-1
CASSVSGYGYTF	TRBV9	TRBJ1-2
CASSPIAGERGEQFF	TRBV9	TRBJ2-1
CASSQAGGTGGALFYGYTF	TRBV3-1/TRBV3-2	TRBJ1-2
CASSVDPGGNQPQHF	TRBV5-8	TRBJ1-5
CASSSNRDRLFF	TRBV6-6	TRBJ1-4
CASTTLTGRVEAFF	TRBV28	TRBJ1-1
CASSFLSRTGELFF	TRBV5-1	TRBJ2-2
CASSQHYEQYF	TRBV10-2	TRBJ2-7
CASSERDYNEQFF	TRBV2	TRBJ2-1
CASSRQGEGYTF	TRBV7-2	TRBJ1-2
CASSSQGTGLNIQYF	TRBV11-1	TRBJ2-4